What follows are 9 T cell receptor beta chains derived from one specimen sequenced in a study of cytomegalovirus exposure and HLA in healthy donors. Primers: 60 Vbeta forward and 13 Jbeta reverse. The table came from immunoSEQ multiplex PCR; TCRdb's copy has only in-frame clones and leaves some out. The sample has 210,000 or so clones, around 85% seen once; the top ten hold about 0.22%. The material sequenced was PBMCs. Receptors originate from a girl between 2 and 10 years old in good health and CMV-seronegative.

The chain joins TRBV5-1 to TRBJ1-4; 8 bases are shared with TRBD1. The CDR3 is 17 residues long. Trimming cost V 3 bases and J 8 bases; bases outside gene matches: 15. Germline V gene lookup returns CDR1 SGHRS and CDR2 YFSETQ. The CDR3 is CASSWYPLDRDGEKLFF. In nucleotides, the CDR3 is TGCGCCAGCAGCTGGTACCCTTTGGACAGGGACGGAGAAAAACTGTTTTTT.

The gene calls are TRBV5-4 and TRBJ2-1; 7 nucleotides align to TRBD2. CDR1 is SGHNT, CDR2 YYREEE, per germline (reference sequence). The CDR3 has 16 residues. V lost 4 bases, J lost 8 bases, and 15 bases stayed unmatched. CDR3 in amino acids: CASSPRPGEGRDEQFF. CDR3 DNA sequence: TGTGCCAGCAGCCCCAGACCTGGGGAGGGTCGCGATGAGCAGTTCTTC.

V usage is TRBV19 and J usage is TRBJ1-5; D is unresolved. The CDR3 runs 17 residues. Germline CDR1 is LNHDA and CDR2 is SQIVND (reference sequence). Trimming pared 3 bases from V and 0 bases from J, leaving 15 bases between. The CDR3 here is CASSITFFRYSNQPQHF. CDR3 nucleotide sequence: TGTGCCAGTAGTATTACATTCTTCCGATATAGCAATCAGCCCCAGCATTTT.

This chain connects TRBV19 to TRBJ2-2, with 7 bases aligning to TRBD2. Germline assignment: CDR1 LNHDA and CDR2 SQIVND (reference sequence). This CDR3 is 17 amino acids long. Trimming removed 11 bases from V and 3 bases from J; junction bases left unmatched: 18. CDR3 in amino acids: CARVGPRAGKYTGELFF. CDR3 sequence (DNA): TGTGCCCGCGTCGGGCCCCGAGCGGGAAAATACACCGGGGAGCTGTTTTTT.

The chain links TRBV19 to TRBJ1-4; TRBD1 matches at 12 bases. Germline loops: CDR1 LNHDA, CDR2 SQIVND (reference sequence). J was trimmed by 3 bases and V by 6 bases; bases with no gene match: 11. This CDR3 is built from 18 residues. The CDR3 region is CASSRRDRGLGANEKLFF. Written as DNA, the CDR3 is TGTGCCAGTAGCCGGCGGGACAGGGGGCTTGGGGCTAATGAAAAACTGTTTTTT.

This chain uses TRBV6-1 with TRBJ1-1; D possibly corresponds to TRBD1 (6 bases). The CDR3 has 14 amino acids. Trimming took off 8 bases at V and 0 bases at J, with 13 bases between the two ends. Germline CDR1 MNHNS, CDR2 SASEGT. Written as DNA, the CDR3 is TGTGCCAGCGGTTGGACAGTCATGAACACTGAAGCTTTCTTT. It encodes CASGWTVMNTEAFF.

The J gene is TRBJ2-7, the V gene TRBV4-1; 9 bases map to TRBD1. The CDR3 is 16 residues long. Germline V gene lookup returns CDR1 MGHRA and CDR2 YSYEKL. V was clipped by 0 bases and J by 2 bases; unmatched bases: 5. CDR3 loop: CASSQDGRQGAYEQYF. CDR3 DNA: TGCGCCAGCAGCCAAGACGGTAGACAGGGGGCCTACGAGCAGTACTTC.

The chain combines TRBV6-1 with TRBJ1-2; no clear D gene. Germline-derived CDR1 and CDR2 are MNHNS and SASEGT. The CDR3 length is 13 residues. V lost 6 bases and J 2 bases, leaving 10 bases between the germline ends. The DNA of the CDR3 is TGTGCCAGCAGCCTGACGGGAAACTATGGCTACACCTTC. Translation gives CASSLTGNYGYTF.

Only one count was recorded for this clone. The chain employs TRBV14 and TRBJ1-1; D gene unclear. V was shortened by 2 bases and J by 0 bases, with 13 bases between the two germline ends. Germline-derived CDR1 and CDR2 are SGHDN and FVKESK. The CDR3 is 16 amino acids. Here the CDR3 reads CASSQQGSYMNTEAFF. CDR3 DNA: TGTGCCAGCAGCCAACAAGGGAGTTACATGAACACTGAAGCTTTCTTT.